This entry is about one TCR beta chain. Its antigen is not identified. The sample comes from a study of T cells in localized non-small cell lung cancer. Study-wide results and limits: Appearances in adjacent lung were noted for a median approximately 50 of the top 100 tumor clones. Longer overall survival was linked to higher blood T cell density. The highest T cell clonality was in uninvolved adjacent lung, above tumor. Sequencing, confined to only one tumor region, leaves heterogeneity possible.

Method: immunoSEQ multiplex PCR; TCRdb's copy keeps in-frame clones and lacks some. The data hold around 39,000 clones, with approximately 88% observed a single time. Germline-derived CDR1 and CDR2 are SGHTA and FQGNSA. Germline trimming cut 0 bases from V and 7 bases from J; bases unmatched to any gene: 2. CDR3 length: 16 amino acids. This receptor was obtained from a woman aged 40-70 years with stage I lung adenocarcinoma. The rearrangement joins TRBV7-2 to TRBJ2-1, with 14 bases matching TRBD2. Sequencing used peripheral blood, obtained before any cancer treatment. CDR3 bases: TGTGCCAGCAGCTTAGCGGGACTAGCGGGAGAGAATGAGCAGTTCTTC. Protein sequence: CASSLAGLAGENEQFF. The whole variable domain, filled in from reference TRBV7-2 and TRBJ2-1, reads GAGVSQSPSNKVTEKGKDVELRCDPISGHTALYWYRQSLGQGLEFLIYFQGNSAPDKSGLPSDRFSAERTGGSVSTLTIQRTQQEDSAVYLCASSLAGLAGENEQFFGPGTRLTVL.